This T cell receptor (beta chain) stems from a study of cytomegalovirus exposure and HLA in healthy donors. Whole-study findings and limits: Reportedly, TCR beta sequences accurately predicted HLA-A and HLA-B alleles in most subjects. Analyzed later, association rates of TCRs varied across HLA loci, with DRB1 most and HLA-C fewest.

This clone turned up a few times. Its antigen is undetermined. The CDR3 extends over 13 amino acids. V gave up 1 base and J gave up 5 bases; unmatched junction bases: 2. In germline, CDR1 is SQVTM, CDR2 ANQGSEA. It was with 60 Vbeta and 13 Jbeta primers that the PCR ran. Sequencing used immunoSEQ multiplex PCR; TCRdb keeps in-frame clones, though not all of them. Here the sample spans fewer than 150,000 clones, 15% being singletons. The specimen sequenced was PBMCs. The source is a young woman in good health and CMV-seronegative. This chain links TRBV29-1 with TRBJ1-1; the match to TRBD1 covers 9 bases. The CDR3, as DNA: TGCAGCGTTGAAGGGGACAGGGTAACTGAAGCTTTCTTT. This gives the protein CSVEGDRVTEAFF.